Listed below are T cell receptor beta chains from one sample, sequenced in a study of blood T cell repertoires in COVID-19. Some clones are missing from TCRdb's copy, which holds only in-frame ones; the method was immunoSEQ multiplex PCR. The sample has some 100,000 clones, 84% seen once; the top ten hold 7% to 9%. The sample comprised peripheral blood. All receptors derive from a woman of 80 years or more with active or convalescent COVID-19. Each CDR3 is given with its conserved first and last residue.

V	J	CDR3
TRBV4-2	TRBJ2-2	CASSQDLVALNTGELFF
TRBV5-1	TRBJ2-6	CASSLGDRTSSGANVLTF
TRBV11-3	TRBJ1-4	CASSPPQGNATNEKLFF
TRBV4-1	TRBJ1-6	CASSQDLEGRALHF
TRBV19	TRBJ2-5	CASSIGGGPQETQYF
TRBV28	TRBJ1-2	CASSLGGSLGYGYTF
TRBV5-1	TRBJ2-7	CASSASYEQYF
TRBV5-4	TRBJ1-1	CASSLQGMNTEAFF
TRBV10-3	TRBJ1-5	CAISGTGGDNQPQHF
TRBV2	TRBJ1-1	CASRGQGFTEAFF
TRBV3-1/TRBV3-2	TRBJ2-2	CASSQGGPSGIGGELFF
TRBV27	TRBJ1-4	CASSLNLRVEKLFF
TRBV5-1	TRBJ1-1	CASGIQGRTEAFF
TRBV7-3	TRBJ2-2	CASSPGTGARGELFF
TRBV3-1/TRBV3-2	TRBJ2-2	CASSQVFATSGKFNTGELFF
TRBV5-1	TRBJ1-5	CASSFGQGVGQPQHF
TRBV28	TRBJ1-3	CASSLGASGNTIYF
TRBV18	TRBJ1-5	CASSPEVGNQPQHF
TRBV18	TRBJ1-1	CASSPSGNTEAFF
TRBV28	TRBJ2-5	CASSFLGDGETQYF
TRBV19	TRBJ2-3	CASSINAAGASWSGTDTQYF
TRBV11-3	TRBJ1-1	CASSFNSMTEAFF
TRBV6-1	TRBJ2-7	CASSETGSYYEQYF
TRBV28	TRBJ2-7	CASSLAGQGGEQYF
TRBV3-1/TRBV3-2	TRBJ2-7	CASSRRQGRYEQYF
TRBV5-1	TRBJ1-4	CASSQQGTATNEKLFF
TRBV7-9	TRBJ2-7	CASSFGDRGRNEQYF
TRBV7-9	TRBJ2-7	CASSPGHLSYEQYF
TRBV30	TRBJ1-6	CAWQGLDSPLHF
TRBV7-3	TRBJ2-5	CASSDSGMRQETQYF
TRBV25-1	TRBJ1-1	CASKGTGVRSAEAFF
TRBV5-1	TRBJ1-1	CASSLLTKQNTEAFF
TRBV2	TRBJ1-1	CASSPGQGMPAFF
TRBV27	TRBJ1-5	CASSPRDPGQPQHF
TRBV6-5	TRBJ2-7	CASSPSAGGWEQYF
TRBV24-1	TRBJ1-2	CATSDLQQKGYTF
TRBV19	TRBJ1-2	CASSKSGRPYGYTF
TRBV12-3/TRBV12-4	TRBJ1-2	CASSSGQGGGYTF
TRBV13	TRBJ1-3	CASSLSVNTIYF
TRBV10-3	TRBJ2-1	CASLSSGAYNEQFF
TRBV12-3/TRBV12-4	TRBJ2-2	CASSFRATGELFF
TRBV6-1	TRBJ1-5	CASSEARQSNQPQHF
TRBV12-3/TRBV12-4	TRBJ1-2	CASSADRAGGYTF
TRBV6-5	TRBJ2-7	CASSIGDRTYEQYF
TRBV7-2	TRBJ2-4	CASSPWDSNIQYF
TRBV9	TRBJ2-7	CASSVGLAGPYEQYF
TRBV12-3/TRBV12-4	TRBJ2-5	CASSSILVTQYF
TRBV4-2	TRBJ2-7	CASSQVLAGGEQYF
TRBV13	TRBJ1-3	CASSYYTTGHSGNTIYF
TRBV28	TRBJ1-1	CASSNLMRGAREAFF
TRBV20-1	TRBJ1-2	CSATDYGYTF
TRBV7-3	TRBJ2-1	CASSHWPSGNNEQFF
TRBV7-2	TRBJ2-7	CASSRDAGGVGEQYF
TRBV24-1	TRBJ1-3	CATSDGTVGNTIYF